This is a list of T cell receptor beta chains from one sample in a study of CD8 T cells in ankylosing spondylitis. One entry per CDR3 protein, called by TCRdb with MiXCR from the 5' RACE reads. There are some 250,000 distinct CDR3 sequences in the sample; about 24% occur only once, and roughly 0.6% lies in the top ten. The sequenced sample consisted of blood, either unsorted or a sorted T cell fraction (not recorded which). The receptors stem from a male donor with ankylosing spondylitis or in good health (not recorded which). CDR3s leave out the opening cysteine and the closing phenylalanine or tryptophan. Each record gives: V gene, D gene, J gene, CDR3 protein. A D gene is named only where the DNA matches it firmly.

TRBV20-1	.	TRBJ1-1	SARDVLGGRVPF
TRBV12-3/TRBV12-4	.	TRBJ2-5	ASSSGREKTQY
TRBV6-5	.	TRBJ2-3	ASSSSMGRADTQY
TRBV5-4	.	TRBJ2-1	ASSFQADEQF
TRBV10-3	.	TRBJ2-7	AISGTGAPRFEQY
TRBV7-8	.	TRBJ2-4	ASSLQGGANIQY
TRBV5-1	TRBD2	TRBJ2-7	ASSPSRGVEQY
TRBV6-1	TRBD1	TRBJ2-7	ASSANRGPYEQY
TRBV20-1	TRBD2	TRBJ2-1	SARRTSGGSYNEQF
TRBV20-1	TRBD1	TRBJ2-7	SARAPGQSLYEQY
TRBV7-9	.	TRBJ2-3	ASSTATATSTDTQY
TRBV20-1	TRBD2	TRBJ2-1	SAAGLAGGYNEQF
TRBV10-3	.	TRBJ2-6	AVEEQTHSGANVLT
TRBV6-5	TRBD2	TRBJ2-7	ASSYAGTSGGYEQY
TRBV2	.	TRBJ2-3	ASSGLVADTQY
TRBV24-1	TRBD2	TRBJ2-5	ATSETSGEETQY
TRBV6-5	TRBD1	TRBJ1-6	ASSYSGRGRYSPLH
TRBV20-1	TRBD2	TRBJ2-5	SARDSGGAQY
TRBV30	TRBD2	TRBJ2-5	AWRGGRTETQY
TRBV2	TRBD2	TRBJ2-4	ASSSGTSGGHRGSY
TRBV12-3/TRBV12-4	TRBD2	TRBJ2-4	ASSLGLAGINIQY